The 9 T cell receptor beta chains reported below all come from one sample, sequenced in a study of T-cell memory formation after mild COVID-19. TCRdb re-derived calls from the 5' RACE reads in MiXCR, one entry per CDR3 protein. The sample consists of around 53,000 distinct CDR3 sequences, 10% to 15% of them appearing once. The sequencing input was PBMCs or a T cell subset sorted from them (not recorded which). The receptor set was obtained from a man aged 18 to 30 who had mild COVID-19 (a few samples of this study predate the infection). Cell type and time point are not known.

Only a few counts were recorded for this clonotype. The chain couples TRBV7-2 to TRBJ2-6, with TRBD1 as a possible D gene (6 bases). The CDR3 spans 17 residues. Per germline, CDR1 SGHTA and CDR2 FQGNSA. V was shortened by 5 bases and J by 0 bases, with 14 bases between the two germline ends. The chain's CDR3 is CASSQLGQTSGANVLTF. The CDR3 DNA follows: TGTGCCAGCAGCCAGCTAGGACAGACCTCTGGGGCCAACGTCCTGACTTTC.

This clonotype was found many times. The gene calls are TRBV4-3 and TRBJ1-1, with D uncertain. The CDR3 sequence is 9 residues long. Trimming took 7 bases from V and 8 from J, leaving 5 bases between them. Germline V gene data show CDR1 as LGHNA and CDR2 as YSLEER. CDR3 DNA: TGCGCCAGCATCCCCGAAGCTTTCTTT. Translated: CASIPEAFF.

V usage is TRBV19 and J usage is TRBJ2-3; TRBD2 aligns across 13 bases. Germline lookup yields CDR1 LNHDA and CDR2 SQIVND (reference sequence). The ends lost 4 bases at V and 5 bases at J; junction bases unmatched: 0. This CDR3 has 14 amino acids. CDR3 sequence (DNA): TGTGCCAGTAGTAGGACTAGCGGGGGAGATACGCAGTATTTT. Protein product: CASSRTSGGDTQYF. Drawing the rest from reference TRBV19 and TRBJ2-3, the complete variable domain is DGGITQSPKYLFRKEGQNVTLSCEQNLNHDAMYWYRQDPGQGLRLIYYSQIVNDFQKGDIAEGYSVSREKKESFPLTVTSAQKNPTAFYLCASSRTSGGDTQYFGPGTRLTVL.

This clonotype has a handful of counts. J is TRBJ2-7 and V is TRBV7-9; TRBD1 or TRBD2 may be the D gene (5 bases each). This CDR3 spans 16 amino acids. The V gene's germline CDR1 is SEHNR and CDR2 FQNEAQ (reference sequence). Trimming shortened V by 5 bases and J by 2 bases, and 19 bases separated the two germline ends. CDR3 residues: CASSDPPGTRTYEQYF. CDR3 DNA sequence: TGTGCCAGCAGCGACCCGCCCGGGACCAGAACCTACGAGCAGTACTTC.

This clonotype was detected only a few times. The J gene is TRBJ1-2, the V gene TRBV5-8, with TRBD1 matching over 7 bases. Germline V gene lookup returns CDR1 SGHTS and CDR2 YDEGEE. With 3 bases clipped from V and 8 bases from J, the junction kept 10 bases outside the gene matches. This CDR3 is 14 amino acids long. The CDR3 DNA reads as TGTGCCAGCAGCTACCGGGACAGCCTCCTCGGCTACACCTTC. Translating gives CASSYRDSLLGYTF.

This clonotype occurred a few times. The rearrangement uses TRBV6-2 or TRBV6-3 and TRBJ2-7; no clear D gene. This CDR3 is built from 15 residues. Germline V gives CDR1 MNHEY, CDR2 SVGEGT. V lost 5 bases to trimming and J lost 0 bases, with 14 bases between them. CDR3 amino acids: CASSLKWGSSYEQYV. CDR3 coding DNA: TGTGCCAGCAGTCTGAAGTGGGGTAGCTCCTACGAGCAGTACGTC.

This clonotype was detected only a few times. This rearrangement joins TRBV28 to TRBJ1-1; no firm D call. The CDR3 has 12 residues. Trimming removed 10 bases at V and 5 bases at J, with 14 bases between. The germline V gene has CDR1 MDHEN and CDR2 SYDVKM. The CDR3 is CAIGPLETEAFF. The CDR3 DNA reads TGTGCCATCGGACCGTTGGAGACTGAAGCTTTCTTT.

The V gene is TRBV11-2, the J gene TRBJ2-2; tentative D call: TRBD2 (7 bases). The CDR3 length is 15 residues. V was shortened by 2 bases and J by 5 bases, with 12 bases between the two germline ends. The germline gives CDR1 SGHAT, CDR2 FQNNGV. CDR3 bases: TGTGCCAGCAGCTTATTAGGGGGAGGGACCGGGGAGCTGTTTTTT. The encoded protein is CASSLLGGGTGELFF.

The chain employs TRBV20-1 and TRBJ2-5, with TRBD2 matching 9 bases. The CDR3 is 19 residues long. V lost 0 bases and J lost 1; bases outside the gene matches: 15. Per the germline V gene, CDR1 is DFQATT and CDR2 is SNEGSKA (reference sequence). In DNA, the CDR3 is TGCAGTGCTAGAGATCGGGGCGGGGGGGCCTTATTCCGCCAAGAGACCCAGTACTTC. This gives the protein CSARDRGGGALFRQETQYF.